The 11 T cell receptor beta chains listed next were all sequenced from one sample in a study of blood T cell repertoires in COVID-19. Repertoires were generated with immunoSEQ multiplex PCR, while TCRdb's copy carries only in-frame clones and drops some. The sample consists of around 49,000 clones, approximately 95% of them appearing once. The sample taken for sequencing was peripheral blood. These receptors were collected from a man aged 60 to 69 with COVID-19, enrolled during active disease.

CDR3 protein: CASSFRRGDYGYTF. CDR3 coding DNA: TGTGCCAGCAGTTTTCGCAGGGGGGACTATGGCTACACCTTC. V gene TRBV6-5 combines with J gene TRBJ1-2; the match to TRBD1 covers 7 bases. The CDR3 consists of 14 residues. Germline CDR1 reads MNHEY; CDR2 reads SVGAGI. V trimming: 4 bases; J trimming: 3 bases; junction bases outside the gene matches: 5.

V is TRBV3-1 (or the pseudogene TRBV3-2) and J is TRBJ1-1, with TRBD1 as a possible D gene (5 bases). Trimming left V 8 bases short and J 5 bases short, with 18 bases between. The germline gives CDR1 LGHDT, CDR2 YNNKEL (reference sequence). The CDR3 runs 14 residues. CDR3 region: CASGTFGRETEAFF. The CDR3 coding sequence is TGTGCCAGCGGGACCTTTGGGCGGGAGACTGAAGCTTTCTTT.

The chain joins TRBV3-1 (or the pseudogene TRBV3-2) to TRBJ2-3; 8 bases are a match to TRBD2. The CDR3 has 18 residues. Germline CDR1 LGHDT, CDR2 YNNKEL (reference sequence). With V trimmed by 0 bases and J by 2 bases, 10 bases remained unmatched. This chain's CDR3 is CASSQDLIAGGSTDTQYF. CDR3 nucleotides: TGTGCCAGCAGCCAAGATCTGATCGCGGGGGGATCCACAGATACGCAGTATTTT.

The CDR3 DNA sequence: TGTGCCAGCAGCCGGGACAGGGGAATTGAAGCTTTCTTT. It encodes CASSRDRGIEAFF. The chain recombines TRBV3-1 (or the pseudogene TRBV3-2) with TRBJ1-1; the match to TRBD1 covers 10 bases. Per germline, CDR1 LGHDT and CDR2 YNNKEL (reference sequence). This CDR3 has 13 amino acids. Trimming at V came to 4 bases and at J to 7 bases, leaving 3 bases not matched to a gene.

V usage is TRBV28 and J usage is TRBJ2-2; 9 bases align to TRBD1. The germline V gene encodes CDR1 MDHEN and CDR2 SYDVKM. The CDR3 runs 18 residues. The V segment lost 3 bases and the J segment 4 bases; nucleotides outside the gene matches: 12. For the CDR3, the DNA is TGTGCCAGCAGTTTTCGGCCTGGCGGGACAGGGATCACCGGGGAGCTGTTTTTT. This codes for CASSFRPGGTGITGELFF.

This chain links TRBV10-1 with TRBJ2-6, with a tentative D call TRBD2 (6 bases). V lost 2 bases and J 0 bases, leaving 11 bases between the germline ends. The CDR3 is 17 residues long. Germline V gives CDR1 WNHNN, CDR2 SYGVQD (reference sequence). In DNA form, the CDR3 reads TGCGCCAGCAGTGAGGGGGGGTGGGGCTCTGGGGCCAACGTCCTGACTTTC. The encoded protein is CASSEGGWGSGANVLTF.

This rearrangement joins TRBV7-3 to TRBJ1-1, with TRBD1 identical over 8 bases. Germline V gene data show CDR1 as SGHTA and CDR2 as FQGTGA. V shed 6 bases, J shed 0 bases, and the junction held 3 bases outside the gene matches. This CDR3 region has 14 residues. CDR3 in amino acids: CASSPGGLNTEAFF. The CDR3 bases are TGTGCCAGCAGTCCAGGGGGCCTGAACACTGAAGCTTTCTTT.

The genes are TRBV11-3 and TRBJ2-3; 9 bases are a match to TRBD1. This CDR3 spans 14 amino acids. The germline CDR1 and CDR2 sequences are SGHNT and YENEEA. J was trimmed by 5 bases and V by 5 bases; bases with no gene match: 5. CDR3 region: CASSPGTGLDTQYF. Here the CDR3 DNA reads TGTGCCAGCAGCCCCGGGACAGGGTTAGATACGCAGTATTTT.

The CDR3 bases are TGTGCCAGCACCCCGGGACAGGGGAACTATGGCTACACCTTC. Encoded protein: CASTPGQGNYGYTF. The V and J genes are TRBV9 and TRBJ1-2; 10 bases fit TRBD1. The V and J ends lost 6 bases and 2 bases, in that order; junction bases with no gene match: 4. Germline values: CDR1 SGDLS, CDR2 YYNGEE. The CDR3 spans 14 residues.

This chain joins TRBV15 and TRBJ1-2; maybe TRBD1 (5 bases). The CDR3 has 13 residues. V was trimmed by 3 bases and J by 5 bases, leaving 10 bases between them. CDR1 is LNHNV and CDR2 is YYDKDF in the germline V gene (reference sequence). The CDR3 spells CATSSGGGYGYTF. The CDR3 DNA reads TGTGCCACCAGCAGCGGGGGTGGATATGGCTACACCTTC.

This clone appeared a single time. CDR3 coding DNA: TGTGCCAGCAGCCAAGAAGCGGGAACCTTGAGCTCCTATAATTCACCCCTCCACTTT. Residues: CASSQEAGTLSSYNSPLHF. The rearrangement joins TRBV4-2 to TRBJ1-6; D unclear. The V end was cut by 0 bases, the J end by 0 bases, with 15 bases between. CDR3 length: 19 amino acids. Germline V gene sequence: CDR1 LGHNA, CDR2 YNFKEQ.